The source of this T cell receptor (beta chain) is a study of cytomegalovirus exposure and HLA in healthy donors. Whole-study context: In an earlier analysis, approximately 120 million unique TCR beta sequences were found from 200 million or so T cells. Study-level results: Confirmation was obtained in vitro that a few CMV-associated chains are specific for CMV antigens.

CDR3 length: 15 residues. The germline CDR1 and CDR2 sequences are SGHRS and YFSETQ. Trimming took 0 bases from V and 7 from J; bases not matched to a gene: 5. Worth noting for this clone: The target antigen is unknown.

This PCR relied on a set of 60 Vbeta primers and 13 Jbeta primers. Clones were read by immunoSEQ multiplex PCR, and TCRdb kept only the in-frame ones, dropping some. This table has approximately 170,000 clones, around 76% appearing once. Sequencing used PBMCs. The chain couples TRBV5-1 to TRBJ2-2; 8 bases map to TRBD2. The receptor comes from a woman aged 40-49 years in good health and CMV-seronegative. Here the CDR3 reads CASSLAAGGYGELFF. The DNA for the CDR3 is TGCGCCAGCAGCTTGGCGGCGGGGGGCTACGGGGAGCTGTTTTTT.